The present T cell receptor (beta chain) was sequenced within a study of cytomegalovirus exposure and HLA in healthy donors. 60 Vbeta and 13 Jbeta primers were used in PCR. Measured with immunoSEQ multiplex PCR; TCRdb has only the in-frame clones, and not every one. In the table there are 35,000 to 40,000 clones, about 66% of which are singletons. This clone has just one count. Its matching antigen is unknown. Study outcomes and limitations: V- and J-gene trimming in TCR beta was tied to a missense DCLRE1C variant by an analysis performed later. In a later analysis, CMV-associated beta chains were mostly HLA-associated, it appeared.

What was sequenced was PBMCs. The origin of this receptor is a middle-aged man in good health and CMV-seropositive.

DNA for the CDR3: TGTGCCAGCAGCTTAAGCCGGGAGACCCAGTACTTC. It encodes CASSLSRETQYF. The chain carries TRBV7-2 and TRBJ2-5; D gene unclear. This CDR3 region has 12 residues. V was trimmed by 2 bases and J by 5 bases, leaving 6 bases between them. Per the germline V gene, CDR1 is SGHTA and CDR2 is FQGNSA. Using reference TRBV7-2 and TRBJ2-5 for the parts outside the CDR3, the full variable domain is GAGVSQSPSNKVTEKGKDVELRCDPISGHTALYWYRQSLGQGLEFLIYFQGNSAPDKSGLPSDRFSAERTGGSVSTLTIQRTQQEDSAVYLCASSLSRETQYFGPGTRLLVL.